This T cell receptor (beta chain) appears in the sequencing data of a study of shared clonotypes between healthy human individuals. Overall study findings and caveats: Compared with clonotypes that all four donors shared, non-shared clonotypes had lower generation probabilities.

Turning to this clone: Antigen unknown.

Genomic DNA (from each subset) was split evenly across several immunoSEQ plates. Generated by immunoSEQ multiplex PCR, the TCRdb table keeps only in-frame clones and is missing some. The sample records around 560,000 clones, approximately 95% being singletons. CD45RO negativity and positive selection for CCR7 defined naive CD8 cells, a population that excluded terminally differentiated effector memory CD45RA+ cells. Germline-derived CDR1 and CDR2 are GTSNPN and SVGIG (reference sequence). The CDR3 is made up of 13 amino acids. Trimming stripped 0 bases from V and 8 bases from J, with 13 bases between.

J is TRBJ1-2 and V is TRBV30; D gene ambiguous. The TCR comes from a woman younger than 45 in good health. The sample consisted of naive CD8+ T cells sorted from blood. CDR3 sequence (DNA): TGTGCCTGGAGTGTATCCCCATCCGAGGGCTACACCTTC. Translated, it gives CAWSVSPSEGYTF. The entire variable domain, with the rest obtained from reference TRBV30 and TRBJ1-2, is as follows: SQTIHQWPATLVQPVGSPLSLECTVEGTSNPNLYWYRQAAGRGLQLLFYSVGIGQISSEVPQNLSASRPQDRQFILSSKKLLLSDSGFYLCAWSVSPSEGYTFGSGTRLTVV.